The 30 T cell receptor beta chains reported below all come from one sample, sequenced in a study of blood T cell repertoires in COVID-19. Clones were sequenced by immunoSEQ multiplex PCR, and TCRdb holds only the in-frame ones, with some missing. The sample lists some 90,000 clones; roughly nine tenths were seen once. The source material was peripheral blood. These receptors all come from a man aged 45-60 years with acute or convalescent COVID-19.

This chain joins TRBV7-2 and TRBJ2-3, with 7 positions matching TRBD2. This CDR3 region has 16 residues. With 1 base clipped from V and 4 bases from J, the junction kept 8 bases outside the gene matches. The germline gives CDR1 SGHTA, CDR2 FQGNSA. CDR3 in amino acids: CASSLGGAGLSDTQYF. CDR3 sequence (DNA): TGTGCCAGCAGCTTAGGAGGAGCGGGATTATCAGATACGCAGTATTTT. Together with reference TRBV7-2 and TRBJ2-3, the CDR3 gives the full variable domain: GAGVSQSPSNKVTEKGKDVELRCDPISGHTALYWYRQSLGQGLEFLIYFQGNSAPDKSGLPSDRFSAERTGGSVSTLTIQRTQQEDSAVYLCASSLGGAGLSDTQYFGPGTRLTVL.

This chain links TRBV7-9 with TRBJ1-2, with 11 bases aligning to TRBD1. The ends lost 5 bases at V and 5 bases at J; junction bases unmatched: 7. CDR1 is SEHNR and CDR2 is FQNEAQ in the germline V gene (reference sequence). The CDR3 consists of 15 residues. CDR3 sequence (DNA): TGTGCCAGCAGCATCCTGGACAGGGGGCATTATGGCTACACCTTC. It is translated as CASSILDRGHYGYTF. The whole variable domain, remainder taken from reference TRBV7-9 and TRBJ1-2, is DTGVSQNPRHKITKRGQNVTFRCDPISEHNRLYWYRQTLGQGPEFLTYFQNEAQLEKSRLLSDRFSAERPKGSFSTLEIQRTEQGDSAMYLCASSILDRGHYGYTFGSGTRLTVV.

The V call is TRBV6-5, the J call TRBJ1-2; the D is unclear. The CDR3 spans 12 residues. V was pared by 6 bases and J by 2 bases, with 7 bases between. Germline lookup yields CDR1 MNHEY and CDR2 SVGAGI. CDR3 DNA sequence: TGTGCCAGCAGCCGAGGGAACTATGGCTACACCTTC. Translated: CASSRGNYGYTF.

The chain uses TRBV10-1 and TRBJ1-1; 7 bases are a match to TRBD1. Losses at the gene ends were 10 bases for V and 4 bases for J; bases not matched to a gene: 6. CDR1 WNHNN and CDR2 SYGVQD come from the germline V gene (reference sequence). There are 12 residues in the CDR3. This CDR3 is CAITTGSTEAFF. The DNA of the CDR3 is TGCGCCATTACGACAGGGTCCACTGAAGCTTTCTTT.

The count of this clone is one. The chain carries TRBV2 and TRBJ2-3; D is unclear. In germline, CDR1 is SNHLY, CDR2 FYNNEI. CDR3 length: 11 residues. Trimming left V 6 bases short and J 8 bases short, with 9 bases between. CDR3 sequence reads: CASSHPGTQYF. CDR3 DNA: TGTGCCAGCAGCCATCCCGGTACGCAGTATTTT.

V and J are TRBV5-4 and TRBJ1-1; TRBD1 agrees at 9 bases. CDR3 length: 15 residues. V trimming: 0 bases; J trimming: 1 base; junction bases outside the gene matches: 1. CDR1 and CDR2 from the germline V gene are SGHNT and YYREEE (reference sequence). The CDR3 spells CASSLGGQGNTEAFF. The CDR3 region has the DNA TGTGCCAGCAGCTTGGGGGGACAGGGGAACACTGAAGCTTTCTTT.

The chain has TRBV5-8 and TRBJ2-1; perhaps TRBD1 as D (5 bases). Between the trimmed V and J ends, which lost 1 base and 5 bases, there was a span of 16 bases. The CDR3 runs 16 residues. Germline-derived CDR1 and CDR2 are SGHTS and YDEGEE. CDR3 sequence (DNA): TGTGCCAGCAGCTTGCTCGTCGAGAGGACACACAATGAGCAGTTCTTC. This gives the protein CASSLLVERTHNEQFF.

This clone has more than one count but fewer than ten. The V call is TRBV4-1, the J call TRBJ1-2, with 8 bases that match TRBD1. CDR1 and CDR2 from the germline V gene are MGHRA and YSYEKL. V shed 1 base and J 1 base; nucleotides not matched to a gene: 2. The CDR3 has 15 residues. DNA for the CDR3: TGCGCCAGCAGCCAAGCCAGGGGGCGTAACTATGGCTACACCTTC. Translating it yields CASSQARGRNYGYTF.

The CDR3, as DNA: TGTGCCAGCAGTGAATGGGGACAGGGAATGTTACGCAATCAGCCCCAGCATTTT. Translated: CASSEWGQGMLRNQPQHF. The V call is TRBV6-1, the J call TRBJ1-5; 9 bases line up with TRBD1. Germline CDR1 is MNHNS and CDR2 is SASEGT. J lost 2 bases, V lost 2 bases, and 10 bases had no gene match. The CDR3 has 18 amino acids.

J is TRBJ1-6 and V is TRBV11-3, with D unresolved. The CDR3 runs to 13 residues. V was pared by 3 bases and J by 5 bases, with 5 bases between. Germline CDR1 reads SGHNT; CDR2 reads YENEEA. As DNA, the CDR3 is TGTGCCAGCAGCTTTAAGCATAATTCACCCCTCCACTTT. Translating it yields CASSFKHNSPLHF. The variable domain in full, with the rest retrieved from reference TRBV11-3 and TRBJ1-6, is EAGVVQSPRYKIIEKKQPVAFWCNPISGHNTLYWYLQNLGQGPELLIRYENEEAVDDSQLPKDRFSAERLKGVDSTLKIQPAELGDSAVYLCASSFKHNSPLHFGNGTRLTVT.

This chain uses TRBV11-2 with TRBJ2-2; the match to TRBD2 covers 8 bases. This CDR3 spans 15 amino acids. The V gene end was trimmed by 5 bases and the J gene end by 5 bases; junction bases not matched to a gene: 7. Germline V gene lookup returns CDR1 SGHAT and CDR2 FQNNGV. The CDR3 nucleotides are TGTGCCAGCAGCGAGCGGGGGAGAATGACCGGGGAGCTGTTTTTT. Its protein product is CASSERGRMTGELFF. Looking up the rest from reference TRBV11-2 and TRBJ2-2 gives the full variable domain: EAGVAQSPRYKIIEKRQSVAFWCNPISGHATLYWYQQILGQGPKLLIQFQNNGVVDDSQLPKDRFSAERLKGVDSTLKIQPAKLEDSAVYLCASSERGRMTGELFFGEGSRLTVL.

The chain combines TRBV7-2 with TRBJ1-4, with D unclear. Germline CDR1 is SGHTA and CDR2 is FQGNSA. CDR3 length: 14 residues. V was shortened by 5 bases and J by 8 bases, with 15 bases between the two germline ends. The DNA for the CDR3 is TGTGCCAGCAGCCGGACCCCGAGCGGGGAAAAACTGTTTTTT. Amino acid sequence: CASSRTPSGEKLFF.

The CDR3 is CASRYQASSPLHF. The CDR3 nucleotides are TGTGCCAGCAGATACCAGGCATCTTCACCCCTCCACTTT. This chain connects TRBV5-5 to TRBJ1-6; D uncertain. CDR1 and CDR2 from the germline V gene are SGHKS and YYEKEE (reference sequence). The ends were cut back, 5 bases at V and 9 bases at J, with 12 bases in the middle. There are 13 residues in the CDR3.

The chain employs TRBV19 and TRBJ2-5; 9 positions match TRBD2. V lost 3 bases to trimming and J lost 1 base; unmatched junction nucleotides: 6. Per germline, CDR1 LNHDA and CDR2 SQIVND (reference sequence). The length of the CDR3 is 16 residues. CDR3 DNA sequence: TGTGCCAGTAGTATGAGAGGGCGGGAGGGCCAAGAGACCCAGTACTTC. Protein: CASSMRGREGQETQYF.

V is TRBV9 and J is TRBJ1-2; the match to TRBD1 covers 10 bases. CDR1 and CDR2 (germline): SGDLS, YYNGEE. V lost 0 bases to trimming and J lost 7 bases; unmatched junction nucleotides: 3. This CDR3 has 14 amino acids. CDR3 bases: TGTGCCAGCAGCGTAGGACAGGGGGCGGTTGGCTACACCTTC. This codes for CASSVGQGAVGYTF.

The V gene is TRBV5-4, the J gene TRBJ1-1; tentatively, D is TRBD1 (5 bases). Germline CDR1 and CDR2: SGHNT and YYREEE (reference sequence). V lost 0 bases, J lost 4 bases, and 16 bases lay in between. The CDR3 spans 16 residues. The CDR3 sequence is CASSLVFPPGGTEAFF. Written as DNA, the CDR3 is TGTGCCAGCAGCTTGGTCTTCCCTCCCGGGGGCACTGAAGCTTTCTTT.

The CDR3 here is CASRRQTGYEQYV. CDR3 in DNA: TGTGCCAGCCGTAGGCAGACAGGCTACGAGCAGTACGTC. The gene calls are TRBV5-6 and TRBJ2-7; TRBD1 is a possible D gene (6 bases). This CDR3 spans 13 amino acids. The V and J ends lost 7 bases and 3 bases respectively, with 14 bases between them. Germline V gene data show CDR1 as SGHDT and CDR2 as YYEEEE.

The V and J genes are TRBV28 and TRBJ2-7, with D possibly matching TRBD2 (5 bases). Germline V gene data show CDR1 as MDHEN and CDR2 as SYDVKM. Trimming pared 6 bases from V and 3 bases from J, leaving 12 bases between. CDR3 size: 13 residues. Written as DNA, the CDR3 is TGTGCCAGCAGCCCGGGCGGGCTCTACGAGCAGTACGTC. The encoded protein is CASSPGGLYEQYV.

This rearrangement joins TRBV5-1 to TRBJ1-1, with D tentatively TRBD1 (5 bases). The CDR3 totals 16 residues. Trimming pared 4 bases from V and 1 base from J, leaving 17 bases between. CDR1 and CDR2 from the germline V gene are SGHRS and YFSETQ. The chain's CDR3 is CASSRGWGSANTEAFF. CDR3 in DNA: TGCGCCAGCAGCCGGGGGTGGGGATCCGCGAACACTGAAGCTTTCTTT. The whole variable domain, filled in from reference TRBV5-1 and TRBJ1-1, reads KAGVTQTPRYLIKTRGQQVTLSCSPISGHRSVSWYQQTPGQGLQFLFEYFSETQRNKGNFPGRFSGRQFSNSRSEMNVSTLELGDSALYLCASSRGWGSANTEAFFGQGTRLTVV.

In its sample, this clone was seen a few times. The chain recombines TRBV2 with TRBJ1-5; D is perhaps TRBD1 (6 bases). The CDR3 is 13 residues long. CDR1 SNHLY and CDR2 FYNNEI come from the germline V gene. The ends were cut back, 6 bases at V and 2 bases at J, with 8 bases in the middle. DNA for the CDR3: TGTGCCAGCAGATACAGGGGCAATCAGCCCCAGCATTTT. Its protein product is CASRYRGNQPQHF.

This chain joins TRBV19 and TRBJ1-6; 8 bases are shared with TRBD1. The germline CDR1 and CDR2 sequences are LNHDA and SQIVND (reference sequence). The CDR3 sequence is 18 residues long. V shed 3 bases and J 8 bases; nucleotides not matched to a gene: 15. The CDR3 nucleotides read TGTGCCAGTAGTATCTCCTCAGGGGGCGGCTCCAACCATTCACCCCTCCACTTT. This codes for CASSISSGGGSNHSPLHF. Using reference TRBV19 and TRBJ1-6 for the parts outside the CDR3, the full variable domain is DGGITQSPKYLFRKEGQNVTLSCEQNLNHDAMYWYRQDPGQGLRLIYYSQIVNDFQKGDIAEGYSVSREKKESFPLTVTSAQKNPTAFYLCASSISSGGGSNHSPLHFGNGTRLTVT.

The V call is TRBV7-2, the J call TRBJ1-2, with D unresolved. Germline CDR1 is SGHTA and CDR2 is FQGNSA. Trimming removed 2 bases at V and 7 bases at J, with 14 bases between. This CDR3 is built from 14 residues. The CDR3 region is CASSLNRRVGGYTF. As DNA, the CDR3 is TGTGCCAGCAGCTTAAACCGCCGGGTGGGTGGCTACACCTTC.

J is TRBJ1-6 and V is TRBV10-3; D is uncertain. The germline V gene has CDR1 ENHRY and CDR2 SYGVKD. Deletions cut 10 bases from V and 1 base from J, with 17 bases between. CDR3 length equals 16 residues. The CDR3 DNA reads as TGTGCCACTTACGGAGGGTCTTCGTCCTATAATTCACCCCTCCACTTT. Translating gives CATYGGSSSYNSPLHF.

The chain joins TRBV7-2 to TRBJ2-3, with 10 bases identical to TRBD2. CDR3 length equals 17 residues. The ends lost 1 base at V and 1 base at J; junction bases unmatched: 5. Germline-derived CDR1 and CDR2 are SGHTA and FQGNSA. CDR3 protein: CASSLEGLAGGTDTQYF. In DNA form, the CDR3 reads TGTGCCAGCAGCTTAGAGGGGCTAGCGGGGGGCACAGATACGCAGTATTTT.

CDR3 region: CASSFTGGNVGELFF. Written as DNA, the CDR3 is TGTGCCAGCAGCTTCACAGGGGGCAACGTCGGGGAGCTGTTTTTT. V and J are TRBV7-6 and TRBJ2-2; TRBD1 matches at 9 bases. The V and J ends lost 3 bases and 7 bases, in that order; junction bases with no gene match: 6. Germline values: CDR1 SGHVS, CDR2 FNYEAQ. The CDR3 consists of 15 residues.

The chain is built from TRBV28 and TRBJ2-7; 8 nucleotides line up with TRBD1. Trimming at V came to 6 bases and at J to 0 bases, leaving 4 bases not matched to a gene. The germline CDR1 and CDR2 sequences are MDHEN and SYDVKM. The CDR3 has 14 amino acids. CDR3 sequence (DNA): TGTGCCAGCAGCCAGGGACAGGACTCCTACGAGCAGTACGTC. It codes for CASSQGQDSYEQYV.

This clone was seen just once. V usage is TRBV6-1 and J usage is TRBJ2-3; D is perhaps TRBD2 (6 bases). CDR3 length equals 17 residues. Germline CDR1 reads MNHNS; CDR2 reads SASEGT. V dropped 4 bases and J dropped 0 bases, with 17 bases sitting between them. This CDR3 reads CASSVSLSSGSTDTQYF. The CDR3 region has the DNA TGTGCCAGCAGTGTTTCCCTCAGTAGCGGAAGCACAGATACGCAGTATTTT.

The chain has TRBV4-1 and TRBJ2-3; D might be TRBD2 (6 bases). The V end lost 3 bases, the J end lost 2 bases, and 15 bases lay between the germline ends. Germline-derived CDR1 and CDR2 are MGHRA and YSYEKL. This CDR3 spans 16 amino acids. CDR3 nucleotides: TGCGCCAGCAGCCACCCCCCGGGCGGGATCACAGATACGCAGTATTTT. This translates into CASSHPPGGITDTQYF.

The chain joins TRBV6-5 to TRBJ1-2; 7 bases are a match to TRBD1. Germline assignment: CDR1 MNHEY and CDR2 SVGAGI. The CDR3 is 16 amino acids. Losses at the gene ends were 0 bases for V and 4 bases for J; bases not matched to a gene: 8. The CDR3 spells CASSYSSWDSPYGYTF. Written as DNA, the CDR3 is TGTGCCAGCAGTTACTCGAGTTGGGACAGTCCCTATGGCTACACCTTC.

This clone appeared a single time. The CDR3 region is CASSVQGGYEQYF. The CDR3 DNA reads TGTGCCAGTAGTGTCCAAGGGGGTTACGAGCAGTACTTC. J is TRBJ2-7 and V is TRBV19; perhaps TRBD1 as D (6 bases). The CDR3 extends over 13 amino acids. Trimming took 5 bases from V and 4 from J, leaving 12 bases between them. Germline CDR1 and CDR2: LNHDA and SQIVND (reference sequence).